This T cell receptor (beta chain) was captured in a study of naive and memory T cell subsets. Study-level findings and limits: Activation and differentiation may alter RNA-based TCR counts.

The CDR3 is made up of 15 amino acids. After removal of 6 bases from V and 5 bases from J, the junction contained 15 bases not matched to a gene. Germline loops: CDR1 DFQATT, CDR2 SNEGSKA (reference sequence). Concerning this clonotype: Its antigen is unidentified.

An equimolar mix of two oligonucleotides served as the beta constant-region primer for TRBC1 and TRBC2. The ligated cDNA underwent four PCR rounds using SP2 and nested alpha and beta constant-region primers. TCRdb fed the UMI-ligation and nested PCR reads into MiXCR, producing one record per CDR3 protein. The repertoire holds over 100,000 distinct CDR3 sequences, with around 35% as singletons. The receptor's source is a human donor in good health. The V call is TRBV20-1, the J call TRBJ2-5, with 7 bases fitting TRBD2. The sequenced material came from central memory CD4+ T cells from blood. CDR3 nucleotides: TGCAGTGCGAGGTCCCTAGCGGAGAAGAGGGAGACCCAGTACTTC. Translating it yields CSARSLAEKRETQYF.